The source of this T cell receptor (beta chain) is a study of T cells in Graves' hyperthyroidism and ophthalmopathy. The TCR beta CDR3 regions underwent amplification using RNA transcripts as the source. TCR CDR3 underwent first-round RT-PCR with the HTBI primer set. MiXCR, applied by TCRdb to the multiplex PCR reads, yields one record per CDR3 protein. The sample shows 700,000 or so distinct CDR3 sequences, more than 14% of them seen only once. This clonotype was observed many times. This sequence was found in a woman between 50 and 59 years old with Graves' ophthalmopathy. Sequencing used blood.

The CDR3 region is CASGLPTAMTKKFSYEQYF. Written as DNA, the CDR3 is TGTGCTAGTGGTTTGCCGACGGCCATGACTAAGAAATTCTCCTACGAGCAGTACTTC. The V and J genes are TRBV12-5 and TRBJ2-7, with a possible D match to TRBD2 (5 bases). This CDR3 is 19 amino acids long. The ends were cut back, 2 bases at V and 0 bases at J, with 23 bases in the middle. In germline, CDR1 is LGHNT, CDR2 FRNRAP.